This TCR beta chain was obtained from a study of T cell responses to AZD1222 COVID-19 vaccine. Findings and limits, study-wide: Spike-spanning, vaccine-associated CD4 TCRs were dominant at 160-218 and 743-854. At baseline, just six or seven AZD1222 recipients tested seropositive. Clonal diversity may have been underestimated in mostly white British donors.

Profiling relied on immunoSEQ multiplex PCR, and the TCRdb table lists in-frame clones only, not all of them. Found here are 150,000 or so clones, 92% of them singletons; the top ten hold about 1.5%. With regard to this clone: Its antigen remains unidentified.

V dropped 0 bases and J dropped 4 bases, with 12 bases sitting between them. Germline V CDR1 and CDR2: LGHDT, YNNKEL (reference sequence). CDR3 length: 15 residues. This rearrangement joins TRBV3-1 (or the pseudogene TRBV3-2) to TRBJ1-2, with D perhaps matching TRBD1 (5 bases). The receptor comes from an adult who received the AZD1222 COVID-19 vaccine. Source: peripheral blood, taken 28 days after the second AZD1222 dose. CDR3 bases: TGTGCCAGCAGCCAAGACCGGGACGGACTCTATGGCTACACCTTC. Translating gives CASSQDRDGLYGYTF.